This TCR beta chain comes out of a study of cytomegalovirus exposure and HLA in healthy donors. V lost 5 bases and J lost 0, with 11 bases in between. There are 15 residues in the CDR3. Germline CDR1 reads SSHAT; CDR2 reads FNYEAQ (reference sequence). Findings and limits, study-wide: As confirmed in vitro, three CMV-associated chains were specific for CMV antigens. Cytomegalovirus-associated status was assigned to some 180 TCR beta chains. It was only CMV serostatus that was available as immune exposure information.

A multiplex PCR was run with 60 Vbeta primers and 13 Jbeta primers. The method was immunoSEQ multiplex PCR; TCRdb's version includes in-frame clones alone and lacks a portion of them. This table has roughly 180,000 clones, approximately 79% appearing once. In regard to this clone: What it recognizes is unknown.

Sequencing was done on a sample of PBMCs. This clonotype was sampled from a girl under 18 in good health and CMV-seropositive. The gene calls are TRBV7-7 and TRBJ2-1; D gene ambiguous. The CDR3 DNA is TGTGCCAGCAGCACATCCCCAGGCTCCTACAATGAGCAGTTCTTC. This codes for CASSTSPGSYNEQFF.